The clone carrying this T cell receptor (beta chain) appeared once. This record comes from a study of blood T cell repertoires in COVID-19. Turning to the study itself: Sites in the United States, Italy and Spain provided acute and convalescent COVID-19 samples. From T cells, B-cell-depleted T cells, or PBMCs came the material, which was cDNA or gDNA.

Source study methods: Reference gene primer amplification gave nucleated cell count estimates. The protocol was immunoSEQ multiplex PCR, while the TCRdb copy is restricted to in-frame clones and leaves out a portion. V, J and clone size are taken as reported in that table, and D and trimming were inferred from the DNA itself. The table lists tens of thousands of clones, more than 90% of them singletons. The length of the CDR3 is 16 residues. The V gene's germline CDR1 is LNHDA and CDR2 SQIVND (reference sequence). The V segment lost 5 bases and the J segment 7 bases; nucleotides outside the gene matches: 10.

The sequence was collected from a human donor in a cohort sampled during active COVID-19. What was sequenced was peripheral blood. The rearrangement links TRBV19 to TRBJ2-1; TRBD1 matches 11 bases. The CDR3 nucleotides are TGTGCCAGTAGTTCCCACGGACAGGGGGCAATGAATGAGCAGTTCTTC. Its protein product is CASSSHGQGAMNEQFF.